This TCR beta chain appears in the sequencing data of a study of cytomegalovirus exposure and HLA in healthy donors. In the study overall: Tens of millions of unique TCR sequences came from HLA-typed donors in an early release.

General study points: A previous analysis found most TCR beta V segments productive roughly 87% or roughly 30% of the time. As a later analysis revealed, the rate of TCR association differed by HLA locus, with DRB1 most and HLA-C fewest. Reports credit the classifier with highly specific, highly sensitive diagnosis of cytomegalovirus status.

With respect to this clone: The target antigen is unknown.

A multiplex PCR was run with 60 Vbeta primers and 13 Jbeta primers. Method: immunoSEQ multiplex PCR; TCRdb's copy keeps in-frame clones and lacks some. The sample consists of hundreds of thousands of clones, around 84% of them appearing once. V lost 3 bases and J lost 2, with 13 bases in between. Germline V gene data show CDR1 as SGHRS and CDR2 as YFSETQ. This CDR3 has 15 amino acids. The chain carries TRBV5-1 and TRBJ2-3; D is perhaps TRBD2 (6 bases). This TCR was sampled from a girl aged 2 to 10 in good health and CMV-seronegative. Sequencing was carried out using PBMCs. For the CDR3, the DNA is TGCGCCAGCAGCTCCCTTCGGAGGGCCACAGATACGCAGTATTTT. It codes for CASSSLRRATDTQYF.